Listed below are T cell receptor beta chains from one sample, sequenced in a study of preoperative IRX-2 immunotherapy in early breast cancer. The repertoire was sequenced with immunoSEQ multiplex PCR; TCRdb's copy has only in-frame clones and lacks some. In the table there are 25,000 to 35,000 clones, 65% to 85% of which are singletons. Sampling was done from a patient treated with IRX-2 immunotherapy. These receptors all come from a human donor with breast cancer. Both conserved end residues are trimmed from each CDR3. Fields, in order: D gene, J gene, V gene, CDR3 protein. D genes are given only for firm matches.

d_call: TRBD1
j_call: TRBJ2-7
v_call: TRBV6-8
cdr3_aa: ASSLTGDPSYEQY

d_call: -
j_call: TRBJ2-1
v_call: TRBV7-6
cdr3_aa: ASSFGGRYYNEQF

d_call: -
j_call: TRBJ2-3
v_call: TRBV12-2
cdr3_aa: ATWRKDSHHTQY

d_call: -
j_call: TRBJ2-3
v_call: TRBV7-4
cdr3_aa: ASSLAGARTDTQY

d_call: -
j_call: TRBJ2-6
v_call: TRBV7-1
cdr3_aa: ASSFNSMSVPSGANVLT

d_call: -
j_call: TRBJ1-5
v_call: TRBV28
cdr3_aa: ASTFAGNNQPQH

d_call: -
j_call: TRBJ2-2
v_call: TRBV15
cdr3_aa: ATSRIRLDVELF

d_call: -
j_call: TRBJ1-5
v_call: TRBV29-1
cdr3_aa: SVAAQGYNQPQH

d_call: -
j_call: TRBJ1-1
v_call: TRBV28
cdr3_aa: ASSLPPENTEAF

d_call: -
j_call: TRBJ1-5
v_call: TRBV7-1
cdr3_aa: ASHTRGNQPQH

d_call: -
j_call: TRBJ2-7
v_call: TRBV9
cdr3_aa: ASSTEAGSYEQY